A selection of T cell receptor beta chains follows, all from one sample in a study of tumor and adjacent non-tumor tissue in lung cancer. TCRdb recomputed calls from the multiplex PCR reads with MiXCR, one row per CDR3 protein. The repertoire consists of fewer than 150,000 distinct CDR3 sequences, with roughly 70% occurring once and the leading ten covering approximately 18%. Input material: lung tumor tissue. The receptors here all came from a man aged 55 to 70 with small cell lung cancer. The CDR3 runs from the conserved cysteine through the conserved F or W. The D gene is left open where the match is weak. The size field is filled for only some rows; it gives once, few, many or a size class.

D gene,V gene,clone size,J gene,CDR3 protein,CDR3 DNA
TRBD2,TRBV6-5,-,TRBJ2-3,CASSRRVAGDTQYF,TGTGCCAGCAGTCGAAGAGTAGCGGGGGATACGCAGTATTTT
-,TRBV12-3/TRBV12-4,-,TRBJ1-1,CASSWNRGRAFF,TGTGCCAGCAGTTGGAATAGGGGGAGGGCTTTCTTT
TRBD1,TRBV7-3,-,TRBJ2-5,CASSFLGQGQETQYF,TGTGCCAGCAGCTTTCTGGGACAGGGCCAAGAGACCCAGTACTTC
-,TRBV6-5,-,TRBJ1-1,CAGRSGTDRNTEAFF,TGTGCCGGCAGGTCCGGGACGGACAGGAACACTGAAGCTTTCTTT
-,TRBV10-3,-,TRBJ2-7,CAISSLSYERYF,TGTGCCATCAGTAGTCTCAGTTACGAGCGGTACTTC
-,TRBV12-3/TRBV12-4,many,TRBJ2-1,CASSFRENEQFF,TGTGCCAGCAGTTTCAGGGAGAATGAGCAGTTCTTC
TRBD2,TRBV6-5,-,TRBJ2-1,CASSRDYTNNEQFF,TGTGCCAGCAGTCGGGACTATACGAACAATGAGCAGTTCTTC
-,TRBV20-1,many,TRBJ1-5,CSARVPGTNQPQHF,TGCAGTGCTAGAGTTCCCGGGACTAATCAGCCCCAGCATTTT
TRBD2,TRBV5-8,-,TRBJ2-3,CASSSGLAEDTQYF,TGTGCCAGCAGCTCGGGGCTAGCGGAAGATACGCAGTATTTT
TRBD2,TRBV29-1,-,TRBJ2-7,CSVGTSGRIAGGQYF,TGCAGCGTCGGGACTAGCGGGAGGATAGCAGGCGGGCAGTACTTC
TRBD2,TRBV11-1,-,TRBJ2-1,CDSSLVIVSASGRVKQFF,TGTGACAGCAGCTTAGTAATCGTATCGGCTAGCGGGAGGGTTAAGCAGTTCTTC
TRBD2,TRBV4-2,many,TRBJ2-3,CASSQEGLAGGGDTQYF,TGTGCCAGCAGCCAGGAGGGACTAGCGGGAGGAGGAGATACGCAGTATTTT
-,TRBV5-6,-,TRBJ2-1,CASRTKFQASYNQQFF,TGTGCCAGCAGAACTAAGTTCCAGGCCTCCTACAATCAGCAGTTCTTC
-,TRBV5-1,many,TRBJ2-5,CASRRGPGTQYF,TGCGCCAGCAGACGAGGGCCGGGGACCCAGTACTTC
-,TRBV11-2,-,TRBJ2-3,CVSSLARGGTDTQYF,TGTGTCAGCAGCTTAGCCAGAGGGGGCACAGATACGCAGTATTTT
-,TRBV6-1,-,TRBJ2-4,CASSGDWTWDIQYF,TGTGCCAGCAGTGGGGACTGGACGTGGGACATTCAGTACTTC
-,TRBV20-1,many,TRBJ1-1,CSATGGNTEAFF,TGCAGTGCTACGGGGGGGAACACTGAAGCTTTCTTT
-,TRBV11-3,-,TRBJ1-1,CASSLEGGTEALF,TGCGCCAGCAGCTTAGAAGGGGGAACTGAAGCTTTATTT
-,TRBV11-3,few,TRBJ2-7,CVSSTPDGLYEQYF,TGTGTCAGCAGCACACCCGACGGTCTCTACGAGCAGTACTTC
TRBD2,TRBV4-2,-,TRBJ2-1,CASSPGPAGITYSEQFF,TGTGCCAGCAGCCCGGGACCAGCGGGAATCACCTACAGTGAGCAGTTCTTC
-,TRBV28,few,TRBJ2-7,CASRSTPREQYF,TGTGCCAGCAGATCGACCCCCCGGGAGCAGTACTTC
TRBD2,TRBV5-4,-,TRBJ2-5,CASSLLATKQETQYF,TGTGCCAGCAGCTTACTAGCGACCAAGCAAGAGACCCAGTACTTC
-,TRBV19,-,TRBJ2-2,CASATGSARLHNPFF,TGTGCCAGTGCCACCGGGAGTGCCCGATTACATAACCCGTTTTTT
-,TRBV6-1,once,TRBJ2-2,CARGAQLLRPNTGELFF,TGTGCCAGGGGTGCCCAATTATTGCGGCCCAACACCGGGGAGTTGTTTTTT
-,TRBV11-2,-,TRBJ2-1,CAISLGLSNEQFF,TGTGCCATCAGCTTAGGTCTTAGTAATGAGCAGTTCTTC
TRBD1,TRBV6-6,-,TRBJ1-1,CASINSQGAYNTEALF,TGTGCCAGCATTAACTCGCAGGGGGCCTATAACACTGAAGCTCTCTTT
-,TRBV11-2,-,TRBJ2-5,CASSITGTGGETQYF,TGTGCCAGCAGCATTACCGGAACAGGAGGAGAGACCCAGTACTTC
-,TRBV5-4,many,TRBJ2-2,CASSFTGELFF,TGTGCCAGCAGCTTCACCGGGGAGCTGTTTTTT
-,TRBV5-5,-,TRBJ2-2,CASSLLYRATGELFF,TGTGCCAGCAGCTTGTTGTATCGGGCGACCGGGGAGCTGTTTTTT
-,TRBV11-3,-,TRBJ1-1,CASSFSLNSGAVF,TGTGCCAGCAGCTTTTCACTGAACTCTGGAGCTGTCTTT
TRBD1,TRBV6-6,-,TRBJ1-1,CASSSGRHRGQGWSGTEAFF,TGTGCCAGCAGTTCAGGACGGCACCGCGGACAGGGATGGAGCGGGACTGAAGCTTTCTTT
-,TRBV6-1,-,TRBJ2-3,CASVRGFSTDTQYF,TGTGCCAGCGTAAGGGGTTTTAGCACAGATACTCAGTATTTT
TRBD2,TRBV20-1,-,TRBJ2-3,CSSRDRGGSDTQYF,TGCAGTTCTAGAGATCGGGGGGGCTCAGATACGCAATATTTT
-,TRBV14,-,TRBJ1-1,CASSSGQYTEAFF,TGTGCCAGCAGCTCGGGACAATACACTGAAGCTTTCTTT
-,TRBV6-5,-,TRBJ2-5,CVSSYDQVYETQYF,TGTGTCAGCAGTTACGATCAGGTGTATGAGACCCAGTACTTC
-,TRBV30,once,TRBJ2-1,CAWSRSGHASSYNEQFF,TGTGCCTGGAGTAGAAGCGGACACGCCAGCTCCTACAATGAGCAGTTCTTC
-,TRBV20-1,many,TRBJ2-3,CSAARGPDSTQYF,TGCAGTGCTGCTCGTGGGCCCGATTCTACGCAGTATTTT
-,TRBV5-6,-,TRBJ2-6,CASNLDNSGTNVLTF,TGTGCCAGCAACTTAGACAATTCCGGGACCAACGTCCTGACTTTC
-,TRBV20-1,-,TRBJ2-1,CSAPRLGYNGQFF,TGCAGTGCCCCTAGATTAGGGTACAATGGACAGTTCTTC
-,TRBV5-4,-,TRBJ2-7,CACSLVGCEQYF,TGTGCCTGCAGCTTGGTCGGCTGCGAGCAGTACTTC
-,TRBV20-1,-,TRBJ2-1,CSAQMGNNEQFF,TGCAGTGCTCAAATGGGGAACAATGAGCAGTTCTTC
-,TRBV11-2,-,TRBJ2-7,CASSLDLREQYF,TGTGCCAGCAGCCTAGACCTACGGGAGCAGTACTTC
-,TRBV18,-,TRBJ1-1,CASSAMNTEAFF,TGTGCCAGCTCAGCTATGAACACTGAAGCTTTCTTT
-,TRBV12-3/TRBV12-4,-,TRBJ2-7,CASRQQDYDQYF,TGTGCCAGCAGGCAACAGGATTACGATCAGTACTTC
TRBD1,TRBV24-1,-,TRBJ1-3,CATPGTGGNSGNTIYF,TGTGCCACCCCTGGGACAGGGGGTAACTCTGGAAACACCATATATTTT
-,TRBV10-2,-,TRBJ1-6,CATSESRTGSPLHF,TGCGCCACCAGTGAGTCAAGGACGGGTTCACCCCTCCACTTT
TRBD1,TRBV28,-,TRBJ1-5,CASTLRGQHQHF,TGTGCCAGCACCTTGAGGGGACAGCACCAGCATTTT
-,TRBV5-5,many,TRBJ2-7,CASSLRTKYYEQYF,TGTGCCAGCAGCTTACGCACGAAATACTACGAGCAGTACTTC
-,TRBV5-6,once,TRBJ1-2,CASSSIPPGSRDGYTF,TGTGCCAGCAGCTCCATTCCGCCGGGCAGCCGTGATGGCTACACCTTC
TRBD1,TRBV20-1,many,TRBJ1-3,CSARQGENTIYF,TGCAGTGCTAGACAGGGGGAAAACACCATATATTTT
-,TRBV5-1,-,TRBJ2-5,CASSLGQQGTRYF,TGCGCCAGCAGCTTAGGACAGCAAGGGACCCGGTACTTC
TRBD1,TRBV7-9,-,TRBJ1-5,CASSLVDRRYQPQHF,TGTGCCAGCAGCTTAGTGGACAGGCGATATCAGCCCCAGCATTTT
TRBD1,TRBV5-1,-,TRBJ1-1,CASSGQGVPGTEAFF,TGCGCCAGCAGCGGACAGGGGGTGCCGGGCACTGAAGCTTTCTTT
-,TRBV12-3/TRBV12-4,-,TRBJ2-3,CTSKGTDTQYF,TGTACCAGCAAGGGCACTGATACGCAGTATTTT
TRBD2,TRBV5-1,-,TRBJ2-1,CASSATSGRYNEQIF,TGCGCCAGCAGCGCAACTAGCGGGAGATACAATGAGCAGATCTTC
TRBD1,TRBV20-1,few,TRBJ1-6,CSARRGTGSSYNSPLHF,TGCAGTGCTAGACGTGGGACAGGGAGCTCCTATAATTCACCCCTCCACTTT
-,TRBV29-1,-,TRBJ1-2,CSVRTWPNYGYTF,TGCAGCGTTCGGACATGGCCTAACTATGGATACACCTTC
TRBD2,TRBV20-1,-,TRBJ2-1,CSAGKLAGFNSEQFF,TGCAGTGCCGGAAAGCTAGCGGGATTTAACAGTGAGCAGTTCTTC